Given below is one TCR beta chain in context. The antigen is undetermined. TCRdb's table, derived via immunoSEQ multiplex PCR, lists solely in-frame clones and lacks some. The sample has 400,000 to 500,000 clones, roughly 89% seen once. These data are taken from a study of Ad26.COV2.S vaccination and SARS-CoV-2 variants. Regarding the study as a whole: Ad26.COV2.S recipients had broader spike-specific TCRs (P = 0.0014).

CDR3 length equals 16 residues. Germline V gene sequence: CDR1 KGHSH, CDR2 LQKENI. J gave up 7 bases and V 5 bases, and 9 bases lay outside the gene matches. Regarding treatment: about 20 received Ad26.COV2.S at low or high dose, single or two shots; 5 received placebo; per-sample allocation not given. Repertoires come from day 63 after the first vaccine or placebo injection. In Boston, the donor was an adult between 18-55 years of age. The input for sequencing was peripheral blood, taken in a trial of Ad26.COV2.S vaccine versus placebo. The clonotype originates from a person aged 18-65 years who received the Ad26.COV2.S COVID-19 vaccine or a placebo. The chain carries TRBV18 and TRBJ2-2, with 11 nucleotides matching TRBD2. The CDR3 coding sequence is TGTGCCAGCTCAACAACTAGCGGGAGAATCGGCGGGGAGCTGTTTTTT. Protein sequence: CASSTTSGRIGGELFF.